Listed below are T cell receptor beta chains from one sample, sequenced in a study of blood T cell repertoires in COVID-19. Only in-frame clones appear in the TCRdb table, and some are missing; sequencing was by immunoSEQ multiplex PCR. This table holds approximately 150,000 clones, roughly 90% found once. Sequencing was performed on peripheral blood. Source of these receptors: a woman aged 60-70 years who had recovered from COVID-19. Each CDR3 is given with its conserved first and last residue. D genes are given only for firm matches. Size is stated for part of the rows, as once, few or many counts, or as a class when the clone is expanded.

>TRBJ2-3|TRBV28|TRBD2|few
TGTGCCAGCAGTACCATAGCGGGGACTAGCACAGATACGCAGTATTTT
CASSTIAGTSTDTQYF
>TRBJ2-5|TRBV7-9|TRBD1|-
TGTGCCAGCAGACGAGGGGGCGGGGAGACCCAGTACTTC
CASRRGGGETQYF
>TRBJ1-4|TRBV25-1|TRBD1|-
TGTGCCAGCAGTGAACGGGACAGGGCCAATGAAAAACTGTTTTTT
CASSERDRANEKLFF
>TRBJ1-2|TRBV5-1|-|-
TGCGCCAGCGGAAGAACGACGACTGCTGGAGTTGGCTACACCTTC
CASGRTTTAGVGYTF
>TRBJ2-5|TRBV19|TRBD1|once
TGTGCCAGTAGTATAAGTTACACAGGGGGCGAGACCCAGTACTTC
CASSISYTGGETQYF
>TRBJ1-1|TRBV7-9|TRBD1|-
TGTGCCAGCATCCACGGACAGGGGTACACTGAAGCTTTCTTT
CASIHGQGYTEAFF
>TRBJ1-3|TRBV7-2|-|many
TGTGCCAGCAGCCCCCTCTCTCCTCTCCTCTCTGGAAACACCATATATTTT
CASSPLSPLLSGNTIYF
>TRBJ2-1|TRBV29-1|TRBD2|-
TGCAGCGTTGCCGGCGGGGGAAATCTCTACAATGAGCAGTTCTTC
CSVAGGGNLYNEQFF
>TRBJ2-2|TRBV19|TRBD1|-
TGTGCCAGTAGTAGGCGGACAGGCGGTGACACCGGGGAGCTGTTTTTT
CASSRRTGGDTGELFF
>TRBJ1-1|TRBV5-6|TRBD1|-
TGTGCCAGCAGCTTCAGGGGGCTTGGGCGGACTGAAGCTTTCTTT
CASSFRGLGRTEAFF
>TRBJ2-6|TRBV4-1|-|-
TGCGCCAGCAGCCAAACAGGGCTTGGGGCCAACGTCCTGACTTTC
CASSQTGLGANVLTF
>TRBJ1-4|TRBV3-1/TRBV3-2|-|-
TGTGCCAGCAGCCAAGGGGGCCAGTACAGCTCCACTAATGAAAAACTGTTTTTT
CASSQGGQYSSTNEKLFF
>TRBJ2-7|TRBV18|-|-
TGTGCCAGCTCACCACAGGGCGCCGCGACAGCAAACTACGAGCAGTACTTC
CASSPQGAATANYEQYF
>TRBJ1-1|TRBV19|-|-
TGTGCCAGTAGTATAGTTCTTCGACTCCTGAACACTGAAGCTTTCTTT
CASSIVLRLLNTEAFF
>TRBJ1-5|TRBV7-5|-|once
TGTGTCAGAAGCCCCCTCGGTGTGGACAGGGAGGGTCAGCCCCAGCATTTT
CVRSPLGVDREGQPQHF
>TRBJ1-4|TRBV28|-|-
TGTGCCAGCAGTTTGCGCATGGCAGGGGCTAATGAAAAACTGTTTTTT
CASSLRMAGANEKLFF
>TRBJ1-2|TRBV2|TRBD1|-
TGTGCCAGCCTGGGACAGGGGGCGCGTGGCTACACCTTC
CASLGQGARGYTF
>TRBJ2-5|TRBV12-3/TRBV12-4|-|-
TGTGCCAGCGTCGGGGAGGAGACCCAGTACTTC
CASVGEETQYF
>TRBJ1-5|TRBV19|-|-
TGTGCCAGTACAATTGCAGGGTCCTTTCAGCCCCAGCATTTT
CASTIAGSFQPQHF
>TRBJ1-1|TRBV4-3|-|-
TGCGCCAGCAGCCAATTCATCGGACAGAACACTGAAGCTTTCTTT
CASSQFIGQNTEAFF
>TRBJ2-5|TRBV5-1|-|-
TGCGCCAGCAGCGGAGGTCAGGCCGAAGAGACCCAGTACTTC
CASSGGQAEETQYF
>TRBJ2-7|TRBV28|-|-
TGTGCCAGCAGAACTAGGCTCCATGGGACATACGAGCAGTACTTC
CASRTRLHGTYEQYF
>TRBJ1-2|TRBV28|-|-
TGTGCCAGCAGAGGGAGGGGGTCCCCCTATGGCTACACCTTC
CASRGRGSPYGYTF
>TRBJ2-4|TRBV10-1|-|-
TGCGCCAGCGGACAGAGCGGGGCGAACAGGGACATTCAGTACTTC
CASGQSGANRDIQYF
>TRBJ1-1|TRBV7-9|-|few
TGTGCCAGCAGCCCACTAAACACTGAAGCTTTCTTT
CASSPLNTEAFF
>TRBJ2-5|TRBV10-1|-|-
TGCGCCAGCAGTGACCAGGTCCAAGAGACCCAGTACTTC
CASSDQVQETQYF
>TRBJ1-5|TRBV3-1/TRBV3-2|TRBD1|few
TGTGCCAGCAGCCAATCAACAGGGGACGGTGAGCCCCAGCATTTT
CASSQSTGDGEPQHF
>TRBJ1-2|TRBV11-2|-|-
TGTGCCAGCAGCTTAGCCCCCCGGCAGGGCTATGGCTACACCTTC
CASSLAPRQGYGYTF
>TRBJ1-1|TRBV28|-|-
TGTGCCAGCCTATCCTTCGGAGGGACCGGGGAAGCTTTCTTT
CASLSFGGTGEAFF
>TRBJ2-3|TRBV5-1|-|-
TGCGCCAGCAGCTTGGGTCAGGGCCCAGATACGCAGTATTTT
CASSLGQGPDTQYF
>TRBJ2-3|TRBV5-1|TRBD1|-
TGCGCCAGCAACTTGAACAGGGGGACAGATACGCAGTATTTT
CASNLNRGTDTQYF
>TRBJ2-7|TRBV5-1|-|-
TGCGCCAGGGGAGCCATGTCCTACGAGCAGTACTTC
CARGAMSYEQYF
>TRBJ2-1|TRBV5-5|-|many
TGTGCCAGCAGCTTGGATCCAGGGAGGAATGAGCAGTTCTTC
CASSLDPGRNEQFF
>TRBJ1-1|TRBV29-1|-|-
TGCAGCACAACTCAGGACTTGAACACTGAAGCTTTCTTT
CSTTQDLNTEAFF
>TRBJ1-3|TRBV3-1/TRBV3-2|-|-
TGTGCCAGCAGCCCCCGGGATGCTGGGAACACCATATATTTT
CASSPRDAGNTIYF
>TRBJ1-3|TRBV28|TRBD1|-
TGTGCCAGCAGTCCAGGACAGGCGATCCTGTCTGGAAACACCATATATTTT
CASSPGQAILSGNTIYF
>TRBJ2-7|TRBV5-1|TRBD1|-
TGCGCCAGCAGGCCCGGGACAGGGGAGTACGAGCAGTACTTC
CASRPGTGEYEQYF
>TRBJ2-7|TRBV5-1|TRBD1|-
TGCGCCAGCAGCTTGGATGGGACAGGTCTTTACGAGCAGTACTTC
CASSLDGTGLYEQYF
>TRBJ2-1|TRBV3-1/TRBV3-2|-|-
TGTGCCAGCAGCCCACTAGGAAATGAGCAGTTCTTC
CASSPLGNEQFF
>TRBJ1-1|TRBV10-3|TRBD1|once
TGTGCCATCAGGGGGACAGGGATCACTGAAGCTTTCTTT
CAIRGTGITEAFF
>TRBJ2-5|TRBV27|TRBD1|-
TGTGCCAGCAGTGCCTTGGGACAGGGTAACGAAGAGACCCAGTACTTC
CASSALGQGNEETQYF
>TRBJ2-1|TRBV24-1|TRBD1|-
TGTGCCACCAGTGATCGACAGGGTTATGGGGACAATGAGCAGTTCTTC
CATSDRQGYGDNEQFF
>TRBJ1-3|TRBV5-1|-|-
TGCGCCAGCCGACGGGACACCGCGAGCTCTGGAAACACCATATATTTT
CASRRDTASSGNTIYF
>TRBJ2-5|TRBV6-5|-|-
TGTGCCAGCAGTTACAGAGGGACTCAAAGGGAGACCCAGTACTTC
CASSYRGTQRETQYF
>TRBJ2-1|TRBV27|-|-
TGTGCCAGCAGTTTATCAGGTTTGGGACTTCTGTTCTTC
CASSLSGLGLLFF
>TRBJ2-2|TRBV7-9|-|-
TGTGCCAGCAGCTTAAGGGGTGGAGGGGGCCAAGTGAACACCGGGGAGCTGTTTTTT
CASSLRGGGGQVNTGELFF
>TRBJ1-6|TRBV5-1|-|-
TGCGCCAGCAGCGCCGGGACAACCTCACCCCTCCACTTT
CASSAGTTSPLHF
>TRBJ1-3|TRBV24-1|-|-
TGTGCCACCAGTGACCAGCCCGGTACAGGGCACGGAAACACCATATATTTT
CATSDQPGTGHGNTIYF
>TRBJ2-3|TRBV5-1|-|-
TGCGCCAGCAGCTTGGGGACTGCCCACTCAGATACGCAGTATTTT
CASSLGTAHSDTQYF
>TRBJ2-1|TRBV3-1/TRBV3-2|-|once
TGTGCCACCTCCTCCCCCGGCGGGCAGTTCTTC
CATSSPGGQFF